What follows are 10 T cell receptor beta chains derived from one specimen sequenced in a study of blood T cell repertoires in COVID-19. Measured with immunoSEQ multiplex PCR; TCRdb has only the in-frame clones, and not every one. The table records 150,000 to 200,000 clones, approximately 80% of them present only once. Sequencing input: peripheral blood. The origin of the receptors is a woman of 80 years or more with acute or convalescent COVID-19.

The genes are TRBV19 and TRBJ2-3; 12 bases align to TRBD1. V shed 9 bases, J shed 4 bases, and the junction held 5 bases outside the gene matches. CDR3 length: 14 residues. CDR1 LNHDA and CDR2 SQIVND come from the germline V gene (reference sequence). The CDR3 nucleotides are TGTGCCAGCCCGGGACAGGGGGCCTCAGATACGCAGTATTTT. It is translated as CASPGQGASDTQYF.

J is TRBJ1-6 and V is TRBV5-1; D is undetermined. The CDR3 length is 13 residues. Trimming took off 1 base at V and 5 bases at J, with 4 bases between the two ends. The germline gives CDR1 SGHRS, CDR2 YFSETQ. The CDR3 DNA follows: TGCGCCAGCAGCTTGCCCAATAATTCACCCCTCCACTTT. It yields the protein CASSLPNNSPLHF. The full variable domain, completed using reference TRBV5-1 and TRBJ1-6, is KAGVTQTPRYLIKTRGQQVTLSCSPISGHRSVSWYQQTPGQGLQFLFEYFSETQRNKGNFPGRFSGRQFSNSRSEMNVSTLELGDSALYLCASSLPNNSPLHFGNGTRLTVT.

The chain combines TRBV6-5 with TRBJ2-1, with TRBD2 matching 12 bases. V dropped 7 bases and J dropped 8; count of bases not matched to a gene: 6. Germline loops: CDR1 MNHEY, CDR2 SVGAGI. The CDR3 runs to 14 residues. CDR3 sequence (DNA): TGTGCCAGCATTACGACTAGCGGGAGCCATGAGCAGTTCTTC. The encoded protein is CASITTSGSHEQFF.

The V gene is TRBV5-4, the J gene TRBJ1-5; D gene unclear. Trimming pared 0 bases from V and 0 bases from J, leaving 7 bases between. This CDR3 has 15 amino acids. Germline CDR1 reads SGHNT; CDR2 reads YYREEE (reference sequence). CDR3 region: CASSLGVGSNQPQHF. CDR3 coding DNA: TGTGCCAGCAGCTTGGGAGTCGGTAGCAATCAGCCCCAGCATTTT.

The genes are TRBV27 and TRBJ2-1; 14 nucleotides align to TRBD2. This CDR3 has 16 amino acids. J was trimmed by 8 bases and V by 7 bases; bases with no gene match: 10. Germline V gene data show CDR1 as MNHEY and CDR2 as SMNVEV (reference sequence). CDR3 residues: CASNLGTSGSFYEQFF. DNA of the CDR3: TGTGCCAGCAACCTTGGGACTAGCGGGAGTTTCTATGAGCAGTTCTTC.

The chain carries TRBV7-2 and TRBJ1-1, with D perhaps matching TRBD1 (5 bases). This CDR3 spans 12 amino acids. V was cut by 1 base and J by 9 bases, with 9 bases left in between. The germline V gene encodes CDR1 SGHTA and CDR2 FQGNSA. CDR3 bases: TGTGCCAGCAGCTTAGTCCAGGGCAAAGCTTTCTTT. Its protein is CASSLVQGKAFF.

The V and J genes are TRBV30 and TRBJ1-6, with TRBD1 matching over 7 bases. Germline V gene lookup returns CDR1 GTSNPN and CDR2 SVGIG (reference sequence). Trimming removed 1 base from V and 9 bases from J; junction bases left unmatched: 9. The CDR3 is 15 residues long. This chain's CDR3 is CAWSGGRTGRSPLHF. In DNA form, the CDR3 reads TGTGCCTGGAGTGGGGGTCGGACAGGTCGTTCACCCCTCCACTTT. Full variable domain (missing parts from reference TRBV30 and TRBJ1-6): SQTIHQWPATLVQPVGSPLSLECTVEGTSNPNLYWYRQAAGRGLQLLFYSVGIGQISSEVPQNLSASRPQDRQFILSSKKLLLSDSGFYLCAWSGGRTGRSPLHFGNGTRLTVT.

In this sample, this clone turned up once. This chain joins TRBV5-4 and TRBJ1-1; no reliable D call. The CDR3 is made up of 13 amino acids. The V gene's germline CDR1 is SGHNT and CDR2 YYREEE (reference sequence). Between the trimmed V and J ends, which lost 0 bases and 0 bases, there was a span of 3 bases. The chain's CDR3 is CASSLAVNTEAFF. Written as DNA, the CDR3 is TGTGCCAGCAGCTTGGCGGTGAACACTGAAGCTTTCTTT. The full variable domain, its missing parts supplied by reference TRBV5-4 and TRBJ1-1, is ETGVTQSPTHLIKTRGQQVTLRCSSQSGHNTVSWYQQALGQGPQFIFQYYREEENGRGNFPPRFSGLQFPNYSSELNVNALELDDSALYLCASSLAVNTEAFFGQGTRLTVV.

This clone was seen once. The chain has TRBV11-2 and TRBJ2-4; 10 bases fit TRBD1. The trim removed 1 base at V and 3 bases at J, leaving 3 bases unmatched. CDR3 length: 16 amino acids. CDR1 and CDR2 from the germline V gene are SGHAT and FQNNGV. The CDR3 region is CASSLGQGADKNIQYF. The CDR3 coding sequence is TGTGCCAGCAGCTTAGGACAGGGGGCGGACAAAAACATTCAGTACTTC.

The V call is TRBV19, the J call TRBJ2-2; 9 bases match TRBD1. CDR1 and CDR2 from the germline V gene are LNHDA and SQIVND (reference sequence). V shed 2 bases, J shed 5 bases, and the junction held 9 bases outside the gene matches. CDR3 size: 17 residues. The CDR3: CASSIRKDRGGTGELFF. The CDR3 DNA reads as TGTGCCAGTAGTATAAGGAAGGACAGGGGCGGGACCGGGGAGCTGTTTTTT.